These 17 T cell receptor beta chains were sequenced from one sample in a study of control samples from healthy donors and cancer patients. The assay was immunoSEQ multiplex PCR, and TCRdb's table has in-frame clones only and misses some. The data contain 75,000 to 95,000 clones, about 89% of them singletons. Material: PBMCs. These receptors all come from a woman in her forties or fifties with colorectal cancer.

CDR3 amino acids: CATSRDQVGSGANVLTF. As DNA, the CDR3 is TGTGCCACCAGCAGAGATCAGGTCGGATCTGGGGCCAACGTCCTGACTTTC. The J gene is TRBJ2-6, the V gene TRBV15, with D unclear. Germline V gene sequence: CDR1 LNHNV, CDR2 YYDKDF (reference sequence). Trimming cost V 0 bases and J 1 base, with 10 bases left between them. The CDR3 has 17 residues.

This clone was detected only once. The chain combines TRBV3-1 (or the pseudogene TRBV3-2) with TRBJ2-7, with D uncertain. V was clipped by 1 base and J by 0 bases, with 13 bases between them. This CDR3 spans 16 amino acids. Per germline, CDR1 LGHDT and CDR2 YNNKEL (reference sequence). The CDR3 DNA reads as TGTGCCAGCAGCCAAGGAATAGGGCGAAGCTCCTACGAGCAGTACGTC. Translating it yields CASSQGIGRSSYEQYV.

This clone was found a few times. The chain carries TRBV7-9 and TRBJ1-1; D not certain. CDR1 and CDR2 (germline): SEHNR, FQNEAQ (reference sequence). This CDR3 spans 14 amino acids. V was pared by 5 bases and J by 4 bases, with 14 bases between. CDR3 nucleotide sequence: TGTGCCAGCAGCCCAACCGGGGTCGGCACTGAAGCTTTCTTT. This sequence encodes CASSPTGVGTEAFF.

The rearrangement uses TRBV6-1 and TRBJ2-7; D remains unclear. The V end was cut by 0 bases, the J end by 0 bases, with 9 bases between. The germline V gene has CDR1 MNHNS and CDR2 SASEGT. CDR3 length: 15 residues. CDR3 sequence: CASSEAGILSYEQYV. The CDR3 DNA follows: TGTGCCAGCAGTGAAGCAGGGATTCTCTCCTACGAGCAGTACGTC.

The rearrangement joins TRBV2 to TRBJ2-5; TRBD2 agrees at 9 bases. J gave up 13 bases and V 1 base, and 7 bases lay outside the gene matches. This CDR3 contains 13 residues. Germline CDR1 is SNHLY and CDR2 is FYNNEI. The CDR3 bases are TGTGCCAGCAGTGAAGGGCTAGCGGGGCCTCGGTACTTC. Its protein is CASSEGLAGPRYF.

This chain links TRBV5-1 with TRBJ2-3; 7 nucleotides match TRBD1. Trimming took 3 bases from V and 4 from J; bases not matched to a gene: 8. Germline CDR1 and CDR2: SGHRS and YFSETQ. The CDR3 sequence is 15 residues long. CDR3 DNA: TGCGCCAGCAGCTATGAGGGGGCCGGGTCAGATACGCAGTATTTT. Residues: CASSYEGAGSDTQYF.

The chain employs TRBV6-2 or TRBV6-3 and TRBJ1-6; 9 positions match TRBD1. Trimming took 4 bases from V and 10 from J; bases not matched to a gene: 5. The CDR3 sequence is 14 residues long. In germline, CDR1 is MNHEY, CDR2 SVGEGT. The CDR3 spells CASSLGTGHSPLHF. CDR3 nucleotides: TGTGCCAGCAGTTTGGGGACAGGGCACTCACCCCTCCACTTT.

The chain carries TRBV7-3 and TRBJ2-5; D is possibly TRBD1 or TRBD2 (6 bases each). The germline V and J ends were trimmed by 5 bases and 5 bases, with 18 bases remaining between them. CDR3 size: 15 residues. CDR1 is SGHTA and CDR2 is FQGTGA in the germline V gene. CDR3 nucleotide sequence: TGTGCCAGCAGCAAATCGGCAGGGGCGGGGGAGACCCAGTACTTC. Protein product: CASSKSAGAGETQYF.

The genes are TRBV6-5 and TRBJ1-2; the D is unclear. The CDR3 extends over 13 amino acids. V dropped 10 bases and J dropped 6 bases, with 18 bases sitting between them. Germline V lookup: CDR1 MNHEY, CDR2 SVGAGI. The CDR3 spells CATASGRRDGYTF. The CDR3, as DNA: TGTGCCACGGCGTCCGGCAGGAGGGATGGCTACACCTTC.

The chain uses TRBV6-1 and TRBJ2-2; no definite D call. V lost 5 bases and J lost 4, with 11 bases in between. The germline V gene has CDR1 MNHNS and CDR2 SASEGT. There are 14 residues in the CDR3. The chain's CDR3 is CASSLAVITGELFF. Written as DNA, the CDR3 is TGTGCCAGCAGTTTGGCTGTTATCACCGGGGAGCTGTTTTTT.

V and J are TRBV7-2 and TRBJ1-1; 9 bases are shared with TRBD1. Trimming removed 4 bases from V and 4 bases from J; junction bases left unmatched: 7. Germline V gene lookup returns CDR1 SGHTA and CDR2 FQGNSA. CDR3 length: 15 residues. The CDR3 sequence: CASSSGQGRITEAFF. In nucleotides, the CDR3 is TGTGCCAGCAGCTCGGGACAGGGAAGGATCACTGAAGCTTTCTTT.

V gene TRBV28 combines with J gene TRBJ1-2, with 10 bases aligning to TRBD1. The germline V gene has CDR1 MDHEN and CDR2 SYDVKM. The length of the CDR3 is 14 residues. With V trimmed by 6 bases and J by 6 bases, 7 bases remained unmatched. This CDR3 is CASSRTGTGDGYTF. In DNA form, the CDR3 reads TGTGCCAGCAGCCGTACCGGGACAGGGGATGGCTACACCTTC.

This chain connects TRBV4-1 to TRBJ2-2; D remains ambiguous. The CDR3 is made up of 12 amino acids. The germline V gene has CDR1 MGHRA and CDR2 YSYEKL. Trimming took 0 bases from V and 9 from J, leaving 5 bases between them. The CDR3 protein is CASSQEARELFF. The CDR3 nucleotides are TGCGCCAGCAGCCAAGAGGCCCGGGAGCTGTTTTTT.

V gene TRBV4-1 combines with J gene TRBJ2-2; D is possibly TRBD1 or TRBD2 (6 bases each). Trimming stripped 0 bases from V and 4 bases from J, with 12 bases between. The length of the CDR3 is 16 residues. Germline V gives CDR1 MGHRA, CDR2 YSYEKL. CDR3: CASSQDPGASTGELFF. The CDR3 bases are TGCGCCAGCAGCCAAGATCCGGGGGCGAGCACCGGGGAGCTGTTTTTT.

V usage is TRBV7-8 and J usage is TRBJ1-2, with D unresolved. CDR3 length equals 14 residues. The germline CDR1 and CDR2 sequences are SGHVS and FQNEAQ. The ends were cut back, 5 bases at V and 6 bases at J, with 16 bases in the middle. CDR3: CASSQVAGIHGYTF. The CDR3, as DNA: TGTGCCAGCAGCCAAGTGGCCGGGATCCATGGCTACACCTTC.

The V and J genes are TRBV6-2 or TRBV6-3 and TRBJ2-7; 10 bases match TRBD1. The CDR3 is 13 residues long. The V gene's germline CDR1 is MNHEY and CDR2 SVGEGT. J gave up 9 bases and V 2 bases, and 4 bases lay outside the gene matches. The CDR3 protein is CASSYTGTGVQYV. The CDR3 nucleotides are TGTGCCAGCAGTTACACCGGGACAGGGGTGCAGTACGTC.

In its sample, this clone was seen once. V usage is TRBV3-1 (or the pseudogene TRBV3-2) and J usage is TRBJ1-1; 8 positions match TRBD1. Germline assignment: CDR1 LGHDT and CDR2 YNNKEL (reference sequence). The CDR3 length is 15 residues. Trimming cost V 0 bases and J 6 bases; bases outside gene matches: 6. For the CDR3, the DNA is TGTGCCAGCAGCCAAGATTACGGCAGGGGGCCTGAAGCTTTCTTT. It codes for CASSQDYGRGPEAFF.